Shown below are 8 T cell receptor beta chains from a single sample sequenced in a study of cytomegalovirus exposure and HLA in healthy donors. The PCR made use of 60 Vbeta and 13 Jbeta primers. Measured with immunoSEQ multiplex PCR; TCRdb has only the in-frame clones, and not every one. The sample consists of about 140,000 clones, around four fifths of them appearing once. Sequencing was carried out using PBMCs. Receptor source: a middle-aged woman in good health and CMV-seronegative.

This sequence joins TRBV9 and TRBJ2-2; D gene ambiguous. There are 16 residues in the CDR3. V lost 0 bases and J lost 2, with 11 bases in between. Germline assignment: CDR1 SGDLS and CDR2 YYNGEE. In nucleotides, the CDR3 is TGTGCCAGCAGCGTAGTGTTGACACTTAACACCGGGGAGCTGTTTTTT. Translation gives CASSVVLTLNTGELFF. Looking up the rest from reference TRBV9 and TRBJ2-2 gives the full variable domain: DSGVTQTPKHLITATGQRVTLRCSPRSGDLSVYWYQQSLDQGLQFLIQYYNGEERAKGNILERFSAQQFPDLHSELNLSSLELGDSALYFCASSVVLTLNTGELFFGEGSRLTVL.

The chain is built from TRBV27 and TRBJ1-1; 8 bases are a match to TRBD1. The CDR3 runs to 12 residues. Germline V gene lookup returns CDR1 MNHEY and CDR2 SMNVEV (reference sequence). J was trimmed by 1 base and V by 10 bases; bases with no gene match: 2. The CDR3 protein is CAIGTGNTEAFF. The CDR3 region has the DNA TGTGCCATCGGGACAGGGAACACTGAAGCTTTCTTT.

This chain links TRBV4-3 with TRBJ2-7; a possible D gene is TRBD1 (6 bases). The length of the CDR3 is 15 residues. CDR1 LGHNA and CDR2 YSLEER come from the germline V gene. V gave up 0 bases and J gave up 2 bases, with 11 bases separating them. The CDR3: CASSQDRQEAYEQYF. CDR3 sequence (DNA): TGCGCCAGCAGCCAAGATAGACAGGAGGCCTACGAGCAGTACTTC.

This clone was observed a single time. This rearrangement joins TRBV2 to TRBJ2-5; 8 positions agree with TRBD2. V lost 8 bases and J lost 5; bases outside the gene matches: 10. Germline loops: CDR1 SNHLY, CDR2 FYNNEI. The CDR3 consists of 14 residues. Here the CDR3 DNA reads TGTGCCAGCTGCCTTTTTAGCGGGGTGGAGACCCAGTACTTC. Translation gives CASCLFSGVETQYF.

The chain combines TRBV6-1 with TRBJ1-2; TRBD1 is a possible D gene (6 bases). V was clipped by 6 bases and J by 3 bases, with 11 bases between them. The germline CDR1 and CDR2 sequences are MNHNS and SASEGT. CDR3 length: 13 residues. The CDR3 DNA reads as TGTGCCAGCAGACAGGGTAGCTACTATGGCTACACCTTC. Translating it yields CASRQGSYYGYTF.

The chain couples TRBV7-2 to TRBJ1-2; TRBD1 is a possible D gene (5 bases). The V end lost 5 bases, the J end lost 6 bases, and 16 bases lay between the germline ends. The CDR3 consists of 14 residues. Per germline, CDR1 SGHTA and CDR2 FQGNSA. CDR3 sequence (DNA): TGTGCCAGCAGCGGGACGGGAGTTTGGGATGGCTACACCTTC. It specifies CASSGTGVWDGYTF.

The chain joins TRBV7-8 to TRBJ1-2; D perhaps matches TRBD1 (6 bases). This CDR3 is 14 amino acids long. The germline gives CDR1 SGHVS, CDR2 FQNEAQ. V lost 2 bases and J 1 base, leaving 8 bases between the germline ends. The CDR3 DNA reads as TGTGCCAGCAGCTTACCAGGGGATAACTATGGCTACACCTTC. Amino acids: CASSLPGDNYGYTF. Full variable domain (remainder filled in from reference TRBV7-8 and TRBJ1-2): GAGVSQSPRYKVAKRGQDVALRCDPISGHVSLFWYQQALGQGPEFLTYFQNEAQLDKSGLPSDRFFAERPEGSVSTLKIQRTQQEDSAVYLCASSLPGDNYGYTFGSGTRLTVV.

The rearrangement links TRBV11-1 to TRBJ1-1; D is unresolved. Germline CDR1 SGHAT, CDR2 FQDESV (reference sequence). V was clipped by 5 bases and J by 4 bases, with 14 bases between them. The CDR3 length is 14 residues. This chain's CDR3 is CASSQRVLSTEAFF. For the CDR3, the DNA is TGTGCCAGCAGCCAAAGAGTATTGAGCACTGAAGCTTTCTTT.